This T cell receptor beta chain is from a study of blood T cells in healthy people across ages. This CDR3 is 15 amino acids long. Looked up from germline, CDR1 is SGHRS and CDR2 is YFSETQ. V gave up 7 bases and J gave up 2 bases; unmatched junction bases: 6. With a J-beta primer mix and a sample-barcoded 5' primer, a second PCR ran 7 to 11 cycles. Every single cDNA molecule received a tag from a template-switch adaptor with 12 random nucleotides. One entry per CDR3 protein results from TCRdb running MiXCR on the 5' RACE reads. The sample yields some 1.7 million distinct CDR3 sequences, 28% seen once. This clonotype was picked up a small number of times. Its target is not known. Points from the study as a whole: The study found more naive CD4+ cells and higher diversity in long-lived than aged donors. A roughly linear fall in TCR beta diversity per million T cells was seen with increasing age. Reliance upon unsorted PBMCs precluded definitive naive versus antigen-experienced comparison.

The clonotype originates from a young woman in good health. Sequenced input: blood. The V gene is TRBV5-1, the J gene TRBJ2-3; TRBD2 matches 11 bases. This CDR3 is CASSRLAGTTDTQYF. DNA for the CDR3: TGCGCCAGCTCCCGACTAGCGGGGACCACAGATACGCAGTATTTT. Full variable domain (remainder filled in from reference TRBV5-1 and TRBJ2-3): KAGVTQTPRYLIKTRGQQVTLSCSPISGHRSVSWYQQTPGQGLQFLFEYFSETQRNKGNFPGRFSGRQFSNSRSEMNVSTLELGDSALYLCASSRLAGTTDTQYFGPGTRLTVL.